Listed below are T cell receptor beta chains from one sample, sequenced in a study of T cells in localized non-small cell lung cancer. Profiling relied on immunoSEQ multiplex PCR, and the TCRdb table lists in-frame clones only, not all of them. The table shows 50,000 to 70,000 clones, with approximately 90% occurring only once. The input for sequencing was peripheral blood, taken before any cancer treatment. The origin of the receptors is a man aged 35-75 years with stage I lung adenocarcinoma. Each CDR3 is given with its conserved first and last residue. The D gene is left open where the match is weak. A row's size may be missing; if present it is once, few, many or a size class.

TRBV29-1	TRBJ1-3	NA	NA	CSVEGPGGYSGNTIYF	TGCAGCGTTGAAGGACCCGGCGGATACTCTGGAAACACCATATATTTT
TRBV2	TRBJ1-5	TRBD1	NA	CASSTDRVIVQPQHF	TGTGCCAGCAGTACGGACAGGGTAATCGTTCAGCCCCAGCATTTT
TRBV4-2	TRBJ1-2	NA	NA	CASSQEVITRGGYTF	TGTGCCAGCAGCCAAGAGGTCATTACCCGGGGTGGCTACACCTTC
TRBV7-9	TRBJ2-1	TRBD2	NA	CASSLDGRSHNEQFF	TGTGCCAGCAGCCTCGACGGGAGGTCCCACAATGAGCAGTTCTTC
TRBV28	TRBJ2-7	TRBD2	NA	CASSSFGTSGTYEQYF	TGTGCCAGCAGTTCCTTCGGGACTAGCGGGACCTACGAGCAGTACTTC
TRBV7-9	TRBJ2-7	NA	NA	CASSLGRLNEQYF	TGTGCCAGCAGCTTAGGCCGCCTCAACGAGCAGTACTTC
TRBV14	TRBJ2-3	TRBD1	NA	CASSQSGTADTQYF	TGTGCCAGCAGCCAAAGTGGGACAGCAGATACGCAGTATTTT
TRBV6-5	TRBJ1-6	NA	NA	CASSYSGLSPLHF	TGTGCCAGCAGTTACTCGGGACTTTCACCCCTCCACTTT
TRBV27	TRBJ2-5	NA	once	CASRSGTEETQYF	TGTGCCAGCAGATCAGGGACGGAAGAGACCCAGTACTTC
TRBV15	TRBJ1-1	NA	NA	CATSWRDGTEAFF	TGTGCCACCAGCTGGAGAGATGGGACTGAAGCTTTCTTT
TRBV27	TRBJ2-3	NA	NA	CASSFSPPSFTDTQYF	TGTGCCAGCAGTTTCTCACCTCCCAGTTTCACAGATACGCAGTATTTT
TRBV15	TRBJ1-5	NA	NA	CATSRDRGGRSQPQHF	TGTGCCACCAGCAGAGATAGAGGGGGGAGAAGTCAGCCCCAGCATTTT
TRBV19	TRBJ1-1	NA	NA	CASSLGLNTEAFF	TGTGCCAGTAGTCTAGGGTTGAACACTGAAGCTTTCTTT
TRBV9	TRBJ2-1	TRBD2	NA	CASSELAGGGDEQFF	TGTGCCAGCAGCGAGCTAGCGGGAGGCGGCGATGAGCAGTTCTTC
TRBV19	TRBJ1-5	TRBD1	NA	CASSLRTGFYSNQPQHF	TGTGCCAGTAGTTTGAGGACAGGATTTTATAGCAATCAGCCCCAGCATTTT
TRBV11-2	TRBJ2-5	TRBD2	NA	CASSLGASGLAGTETQYF	TGTGCCAGCAGCTTAGGGGCATCGGGACTAGCGGGAACGGAGACCCAGTACTTC
TRBV7-6	TRBJ2-5	NA	NA	CASSLAQGYEETQYF	TGTGCCAGCAGCTTAGCACAGGGATACGAAGAGACCCAGTACTTC
TRBV2	TRBJ2-1	TRBD1	NA	CASTEGQYNEQFF	TGTGCCAGCACCGAGGGACAGTACAATGAGCAGTTCTTC
TRBV4-1	TRBJ1-4	NA	NA	CASSQVAREKLFF	TGCGCCAGCAGCCAAGTAGCAAGGGAAAAACTGTTTTTT
TRBV4-1	TRBJ1-1	NA	NA	CASTPRVGTEAFF	TGCGCCAGCACGCCCAGGGTTGGGACTGAAGCTTTCTTT
TRBV11-2	TRBJ2-7	TRBD2	NA	CASSFGTRAYEQYF	TGTGCCAGCAGCTTTGGGACTAGGGCCTACGAGCAGTACTTC
TRBV7-9	TRBJ1-5	TRBD1	NA	CASSPQIGTGDLPQHF	TGTGCCAGCAGCCCGCAAATCGGGACAGGGGACTTGCCCCAGCATTTT
TRBV21-1	TRBJ2-7	NA	NA	CASSSLLSYEQYF	TGTGCCAGCAGCTCTCTGCTCTCCTACGAGCAGTACTTC
TRBV5-1	TRBJ2-2	NA	NA	CASSLRGSNTGELFF	TGCGCCAGCAGCTTGAGGGGCTCGAACACCGGGGAGCTGTTTTTT
TRBV19	TRBJ2-7	TRBD1	NA	CASSLDRGTSYEQYF	TGTGCCAGTAGCCTGGACAGGGGGACCTCCTACGAGCAGTACTTC
TRBV27	TRBJ2-7	TRBD1	NA	CASSLSRGTSYEQYF	TGTGCCAGCAGTTTATCCAGGGGGACCTCCTACGAGCAGTACTTC
TRBV18	TRBJ1-2	TRBD1	NA	CASSPDRDHGYTF	TGTGCCAGCTCACCAGACAGGGATCATGGCTACACCTTC
TRBV5-1	TRBJ1-4	NA	NA	CASSLEGDGEKLFF	TGCGCCAGCAGCTTGGAAGGGGATGGTGAAAAACTGTTTTTT
TRBV6-6	TRBJ2-7	TRBD1	NA	CASSYRTTGSLYEQYF	TGTGCCAGCAGTTACCGAACGACAGGGAGTCTTTACGAGCAGTACTTC
TRBV7-2	TRBJ1-1	NA	NA	CASSFPLSSGTPNTEAFF	TGTGCCAGCAGCTTCCCACTTTCATCCGGGACACCGAACACTGAAGCTTTCTTT
TRBV11-2	TRBJ1-4	NA	NA	CASSPGRANEKLFF	TGTGCCAGCAGCCCTGGGAGGGCTAATGAAAAACTGTTTTTT
TRBV6-6	TRBJ1-5	TRBD1	once	CASSYTDREPQHF	TGTGCCAGCAGTTACACGGACAGGGAGCCCCAGCATTTT
TRBV2	TRBJ1-2	NA	NA	CASSDEDLVYHYGYTF	TGTGCCAGCAGTGATGAGGACCTTGTATATCACTATGGCTACACCTTC
TRBV11-3	TRBJ2-7	NA	NA	CASSGGTTYEQYF	TGTGCCAGCAGTGGGGGCACTACCTACGAGCAGTACTTC
TRBV1	TRBJ2-2	NA	NA	CTSSHDGTSLSGELFF	TGCACCAGCAGCCATGATGGGACTAGCCTGTCAGGGGAGCTGTTTTTT
TRBV5-1	TRBJ1-1	TRBD1	NA	CASSGTVENTEAFF	TGCGCCAGCAGCGGGACAGTTGAAAACACTGAAGCTTTCTTT
TRBV11-2	TRBJ2-1	TRBD2	NA	CASSFKREAGNEQFF	TGTGCCAGCAGCTTTAAGCGGGAGGCGGGGAATGAGCAGTTCTTC
TRBV7-7	TRBJ2-5	NA	NA	CASSLGRTYQETQYF	TGTGCTAGCAGCTTAGGGCGGACGTACCAAGAGACCCAGTACTTC
TRBV2	TRBJ1-1	NA	few	CASRAWGAGTEAFF	TGTGCCAGCAGGGCCTGGGGCGCGGGCACTGAAGCTTTCTTT
TRBV11-2	TRBJ2-3	NA	NA	CASSLLGSTDTQYF	TGTGCCAGCAGCTTACTAGGTAGCACAGATACGCAGTATTTT
TRBV19	TRBJ2-7	NA	NA	CASSIEQGTYEQYF	TGTGCCAGTAGTATAGAGCAGGGAACCTACGAGCAGTACTTC
TRBV7-9	TRBJ1-4	TRBD1	NA	CASSPGTGSVSNEKLFF	TGTGCCAGCAGCCCAGGGACAGGGTCAGTGTCTAATGAAAAACTGTTTTTT
TRBV5-1	TRBJ2-7	NA	NA	CASSLEESYEQYF	TGCGCCAGCAGCTTGGAGGAATCTTACGAGCAGTACTTC
TRBV7-9	TRBJ2-2	NA	NA	CASSLGTGDTGELFF	TGTGCCAGCAGCTTAGGGACGGGGGACACCGGGGAGCTGTTTTTT
TRBV11-2	TRBJ1-4	NA	NA	CASSSTVTNEKLFF	TGTGCCAGCAGCTCCACGGTCACTAATGAAAAACTGTTTTTT
TRBV2	TRBJ2-6	NA	medium-sized	CASSGRESGANVLTF	TGTGCCAGCAGTGGAAGGGAATCTGGGGCCAACGTCCTGACTTTC
TRBV4-1	TRBJ2-5	TRBD2	NA	CASSQDPGTSGTQYF	TGCGCCAGCAGCCAAGACCCCGGGACTAGCGGGACCCAGTACTTC
TRBV10-3	TRBJ2-2	NA	NA	CASGHWTGELFF	TGTGCCTCGGGACATTGGACCGGGGAGCTGTTTTTT
TRBV6-6	TRBJ2-3	TRBD2	NA	CASRRLAGSTDTQYF	TGTGCCAGCAGGCGACTAGCGGGTAGCACAGATACGCAGTATTTT
TRBV4-1	TRBJ2-2	TRBD2	NA	CASSRSGGLAGGETGELFF	TGCGCCAGCAGCCGATCGGGGGGGCTAGCGGGAGGGGAGACCGGGGAGCTGTTTTTT
TRBV9	TRBJ2-1	TRBD2	NA	CASSFRSGSSYEQFF	TGTGCCAGCAGCTTTCGTAGCGGGAGTTCGTATGAGCAGTTCTTC
TRBV29-1	TRBJ1-5	TRBD1	once	CSVGTGTQQPQHF	TGCAGCGTTGGGACAGGGACACAGCAGCCCCAGCATTTT
TRBV30	TRBJ1-1	NA	NA	CAWNGGVLGDTEAFF	TGTGCCTGGAACGGTGGGGTGCTAGGGGACACTGAAGCTTTCTTT
TRBV30	TRBJ2-4	NA	NA	CAFEEGVAKNIQYF	TGTGCCTTTGAGGAGGGGGTAGCCAAAAACATTCAGTACTTC
TRBV7-3	TRBJ2-7	TRBD1	NA	CASSLVAGQGAFEQYF	TGTGCCAGCAGCTTAGTAGCCGGACAGGGGGCGTTCGAGCAGTACTTC
TRBV5-1	TRBJ2-1	NA	NA	CASSSAYNEQFF	TGCGCCAGCAGCTCAGCCTACAATGAGCAGTTCTTC
TRBV6-5	TRBJ2-7	NA	NA	CASSQGLADYEQYF	TGTGCCAGCAGCCAGGGGCTAGCGGACTACGAGCAGTACTTC